Only a few counts were recorded for the clone carrying this T cell receptor (beta chain). V was trimmed by 0 bases and J by 0 bases, leaving 10 bases between them. Per the germline V gene, CDR1 is SGHDT and CDR2 is YYEEEE. This CDR3 region has 16 residues. These data are taken from a study of T cells in Graves' hyperthyroidism and ophthalmopathy. The TCR beta CDR3 regions underwent amplification using RNA transcripts as the source. The study used the HTBI primer set for a first-round RT-PCR of the TCR CDR3. MiXCR, run by TCRdb on the multiplex PCR reads, gives a single entry per CDR3 protein. The sample contains over 500,000 distinct CDR3 sequences, 14% of which appear only once. Hyperthyroidism had been newly diagnosed in patients aged 18 to 65, and its duration was under 2 months.

The TCR comes from a middle-aged woman with Graves' hyperthyroidism. The sequenced sample consisted of blood. The chain couples TRBV5-6 to TRBJ2-4, with D maybe TRBD2 (6 bases). CDR3 bases: TGTGCCAGCAGCTTGGATCGGGGGAGAGCCAAAAACATTCAGTACTTC. Protein sequence: CASSLDRGRAKNIQYF.